A single sample is the source of the 17 T cell receptor beta chains below, sequenced in a study of naive and memory T cell subsets. Two oligonucleotides, mixed equimolar, formed the beta constant-region primer covering TRBC1 and TRBC2. Nested alpha and beta constant-region primers with the SP2 primer drove four PCR rounds on ligated cDNA. TCRdb recomputed calls from the UMI-ligation and nested PCR reads with MiXCR, one row per CDR3 protein. The profile shows just over 80,000 distinct CDR3 sequences, 9% to 9.5% of them singletons. Sample: naive CD8+ T cells from blood. These receptors all come from a human donor in good health.

In DNA, the CDR3 is TGTGCCAGCAGTTTACCCCTCCTCTACGAGCAGTACTTC. It is translated as CASSLPLLYEQYF. The chain joins TRBV28 to TRBJ2-7, with D unclear. Trimming took off 2 bases at V and 3 bases at J, with 8 bases between the two ends. Germline V CDR1 and CDR2: MDHEN, SYDVKM. This CDR3 comprises 13 residues.

The chain is built from TRBV7-9 and TRBJ1-5; possibly TRBD1 for D (5 bases). The germline V gene encodes CDR1 SEHNR and CDR2 FQNEAQ (reference sequence). V dropped 1 base and J dropped 5 bases, with 12 bases sitting between them. CDR3 length: 15 residues. CDR3 bases: TGTGCCAGCAGCTTAGACTGGGGGAGTCATCAGCCCCAGCATTTT. Amino acids: CASSLDWGSHQPQHF.

This clonotype was observed at least ten times. The V gene is TRBV28, the J gene TRBJ2-2; D is possibly TRBD1 (6 bases). CDR1 is MDHEN, CDR2 SYDVKM, per germline. V dropped 3 bases and J dropped 3 bases, with 11 bases sitting between them. This CDR3 has 15 residues. The CDR3 loop reads CASSFPPGDTGELFF. CDR3 sequence (DNA): TGTGCCAGCAGTTTTCCTCCAGGGGACACCGGGGAGCTGTTTTTT.

CDR3 protein: CASRVGAASEQFF. In nucleotides, the CDR3 is TGTGCCAGTAGAGTAGGAGCCGCTTCTGAGCAGTTCTTC. The chain is built from TRBV27 and TRBJ2-1; D is unclear. The CDR3 length is 13 residues. Germline-derived CDR1 and CDR2 are MNHEY and SMNVEV (reference sequence). Trimming pared 9 bases from V and 9 bases from J, leaving 18 bases between.

The J gene is TRBJ2-2, the V gene TRBV4-1, with 12 nucleotides matching TRBD2. Trimming took 4 bases from V and 1 from J; bases not matched to a gene: 4. From germline, CDR1 is MGHRA and CDR2 YSYEKL. CDR3 length equals 17 residues. The CDR3 bases are TGCGCCAGCAGCCTCCGGACTAGCGGGGAGAACACCGGGGAGCTGTTTTTT. Its translation is CASSLRTSGENTGELFF.

This clonotype appeared many times. The genes are TRBV4-2 and TRBJ1-1, with D hard to call. The CDR3 is made up of 14 amino acids. CDR1 and CDR2 from the germline V gene are LGHNA and YNFKEQ. V shed 4 bases and J shed 1 base, with 10 bases lying between them. The CDR3 nucleotides are TGTGCCAGCAGCCTTCCGGACGGGAACACTGAAGCTTTCTTT. Translation: CASSLPDGNTEAFF.

This clonotype was observed many times. This rearrangement joins TRBV7-8 to TRBJ1-5, with 9 positions matching TRBD1. Germline CDR1 and CDR2: SGHVS and FQNEAQ. Trimming cost V 3 bases and J 6 bases; bases outside gene matches: 9. The CDR3 loop spans 16 amino acids. The CDR3 loop is CASSFAGTGLSQPQHF. The CDR3 nucleotides are TGTGCCAGCAGCTTTGCCGGGACAGGGCTAAGTCAGCCCCAGCATTTT.

V usage is TRBV12-3 or TRBV12-4 and J usage is TRBJ1-5, with TRBD1 matching 10 bases. This CDR3 is built from 15 residues. With 4 bases clipped from V and 6 bases from J, the junction kept 6 bases outside the gene matches. The CDR3 DNA reads as TGTGCCAGCAGTTCGTCCCGGGACAGGGGTCAGCCCCAGCATTTT. This encodes CASSSSRDRGQPQHF.

The chain uses TRBV19 and TRBJ2-7; TRBD2 agrees at 16 bases. The germline V gene has CDR1 LNHDA and CDR2 SQIVND (reference sequence). CDR3 size: 16 residues. V shed 5 bases and J 6 bases; nucleotides not matched to a gene: 7. The CDR3 here is CASSPGLAGGLFEQYF. CDR3 sequence (DNA): TGTGCCAGTAGTCCGGGACTAGCGGGAGGGTTATTCGAGCAGTACTTC.

The chain joins TRBV28 to TRBJ2-5; TRBD1 matches at 7 bases. The CDR3 runs to 14 residues. Trimming at V came to 5 bases and at J to 2 bases, leaving 5 bases not matched to a gene. The germline V gene encodes CDR1 MDHEN and CDR2 SYDVKM. The CDR3 loop reads CASSQRQGQETQYF. The CDR3, as DNA: TGTGCCAGCAGTCAGCGACAGGGACAAGAGACCCAGTACTTC. Based on the CDR3 plus reference TRBV28 and TRBJ2-5, the full variable domain is DVKVTQSSRYLVKRTGEKVFLECVQDMDHENMFWYRQDPGLGLRLIYFSYDVKMKEKGDIPEGYSVSREKKERFSLILESASTNQTSMYLCASSQRQGQETQYFGPGTRLLVL.

This clonotype was observed a handful of times. This rearrangement joins TRBV12-1 to TRBJ2-2; the DNA was not used to check the table's D call, TRBD1. TRBV12-1 is a documented pseudogene. The CDR3 consists of 14 residues. The CDR3 DNA sequence: TGTGCCAGCAGCTCGGGACAGGGTACCGGGGAGCTGTTTTTT. It is translated as CASSSGQGTGELFF.

This clonotype was picked up many times. V usage is TRBV6-6 and J usage is TRBJ2-7; unclear D gene. The CDR3 is 14 residues long. Germline assignment: CDR1 MNHNY and CDR2 SVGAGI (reference sequence). The V end lost 7 bases, the J end lost 1 base, and 14 bases lay between the germline ends. For the CDR3, the DNA is TGTGCCAGCACCCCGGGTGCATCTTCCTACGAGCAGTACTTC. This gives the protein CASTPGASSYEQYF.

This clonotype showed up just a few times. The chain is built from TRBV7-9 and TRBJ1-5, with 7 bases that match TRBD1. With 6 bases clipped from V and 5 bases from J, the junction kept 7 bases outside the gene matches. Germline V lookup: CDR1 SEHNR, CDR2 FQNEAQ (reference sequence). This CDR3 region has 14 residues. The CDR3 DNA is TGTGCCAGCAGAGGTACAGGGGTGGATCAGCCCCAGCATTTT. It codes for CASRGTGVDQPQHF.

This chain uses TRBV6-2 or TRBV6-3 with TRBJ2-7; D is ambiguous. The CDR3 runs 15 residues. CDR1 and CDR2 (germline): MNHEY, SVGEGT. V gave up 2 bases and J gave up 3 bases, with 14 bases separating them. The CDR3: CASSYVPMMYYEQYF. The CDR3 DNA follows: TGTGCCAGCAGTTACGTACCGATGATGTACTACGAGCAGTACTTC.

This clonotype was counted only a few times. The rearrangement joins TRBV6-1 to TRBJ2-3; D perhaps matches TRBD1 (6 bases). The CDR3 covers 15 residues. Germline V gene data show CDR1 as MNHNS and CDR2 as SASEGT. Trimming shortened V by 4 bases and J by 3 bases, and 14 bases separated the two germline ends. The CDR3 here is CASSANRVSTDTQYF. The CDR3 DNA sequence: TGTGCCAGCAGTGCCAACAGGGTTTCTACAGATACGCAGTATTTT.

This chain connects TRBV5-6 to TRBJ2-7; D is perhaps TRBD1 or TRBD2 (5 bases each). CDR1 is SGHDT and CDR2 is YYEEEE in the germline V gene. V lost 1 base and J lost 10, with 9 bases in between. The CDR3 spans 11 residues. CDR3 nucleotides: TGTGCCAGCAGCTTGTCGGGACCCCAGTACTTC. Amino acids: CASSLSGPQYF.

The CDR3 bases are TGTGCCAGCAGCCAAGAAAAACTAGCGGGCGCTCAAGAGACCCAGTACTTC. It is translated as CASSQEKLAGAQETQYF. This chain joins TRBV3-1 and TRBJ2-5; 9 bases line up with TRBD2. CDR3 length: 17 residues. Trimming at V came to 0 bases and at J to 2 bases, leaving 7 bases not matched to a gene. The V gene's germline CDR1 is LGHDT and CDR2 YNNKEL (reference sequence).